These 6 T cell receptor beta chains were sequenced from one sample in a study of OX40 agonist ivuxolimab in advanced cancers. Here immunoSEQ multiplex PCR was the method, and the copy in TCRdb shows in-frame clones only, minus some. The profile shows 15,000 to 20,000 clones, around three quarters of them singletons. The sequencing here drew on CD4+ or CD8+ T cells sorted from blood, taken in a trial of the OX40 agonist ivuxolimab. Every receptor here comes from an adult with an advanced solid tumor such as melanoma, head and neck, liver or kidney cancer.

This clone was recorded only once. This sequence joins TRBV19 and TRBJ2-7, with a possible D match to TRBD1 (6 bases). CDR1 and CDR2 (germline): LNHDA, SQIVND (reference sequence). The CDR3 is 14 residues long. V was clipped by 1 base and J by 3 bases, with 10 bases between them. The CDR3 sequence is CASSIGDIYYEQYF. The CDR3 DNA reads as TGTGCCAGTAGTATAGGGGACATCTACTACGAGCAGTACTTC.

CDR3 region: CASSSVGGLGYTF. DNA of the CDR3: TGTGCCAGCAGCTCCGTCGGGGGGCTTGGCTACACCTTC. The chain uses TRBV7-9 and TRBJ1-2, with D perhaps TRBD1 (6 bases). This CDR3 has 13 amino acids. Germline V gene data show CDR1 as SEHNR and CDR2 as FQNEAQ (reference sequence). The V end was cut by 4 bases, the J end by 7 bases, with 13 bases between.

This clone showed up just a few times. The V and J genes are TRBV27 and TRBJ1-1; D not certain. The germline V and J ends were trimmed by 6 bases and 4 bases, with 15 bases remaining between them. Per germline, CDR1 MNHEY and CDR2 SMNVEV (reference sequence). The CDR3 totals 14 residues. The CDR3 nucleotides read TGTGCCAGCAGATTACACCCATCCAGCACTGAAGCTTTCTTT. Amino acids: CASRLHPSSTEAFF.

The gene calls are TRBV7-9 and TRBJ1-4, with D possibly being TRBD1 (5 bases). CDR3 length equals 15 residues. V lost 3 bases and J lost 2, with 10 bases in between. The germline V gene has CDR1 SEHNR and CDR2 FQNEAQ (reference sequence). CDR3 nucleotide sequence: TGTGCCAGCAGCTTGTTTCAGGGTACTAATGAAAAACTGTTTTTT. This gives the protein CASSLFQGTNEKLFF.

This CDR3 reads CASSSAGAHAGELFF. The CDR3 DNA reads as TGTGCCAGCAGTTCGGCAGGGGCGCATGCCGGGGAGCTGTTTTTT. The chain combines TRBV28 with TRBJ2-2; D is perhaps TRBD1 (6 bases). Germline V gene data show CDR1 as MDHEN and CDR2 as SYDVKM. The CDR3 consists of 15 residues. The germline V and J ends were trimmed by 4 bases and 6 bases, with 15 bases remaining between them.

The CDR3 nucleotides read TGTGCCAGCAGTGAAGCATGGGGGAACACTGAAGCTTTCTTT. It encodes CASSEAWGNTEAFF. The chain has TRBV2 and TRBJ1-1; no clear D. The CDR3 loop spans 14 amino acids. Germline assignment: CDR1 SNHLY and CDR2 FYNNEI. Trimming took 0 bases from V and 1 from J, leaving 6 bases between them.